This T cell receptor beta chain was sequenced for a study of response to subunit inactivated influenza vaccine. Notes on the study in general: With each seasonal influenza vaccination, the authors suggested, few new T cells are recruited.

TCRdb itself ran the RT-PCR reads through MiXCR, one entry per CDR3 protein. The sample contains about 700,000 distinct CDR3 sequences, around a sixth of which appear only once. This clonotype was seen a few times. The antigen is not known. V lost 3 bases to trimming and J lost 6 bases, with 7 bases between them. There are 12 residues in the CDR3. The chain has TRBV12-3 or TRBV12-4 and TRBJ2-3, with D possibly TRBD2 on 5 matching bases. This clonotype was sampled from a man in his fifties or sixties who received an inactivated influenza vaccine. The sample consisted of PBMCs from blood, taken roughly 12 days after vaccination. CDR3 amino acids: CASSLGDDTQYF. In nucleotides, the CDR3 is TGTGCCAGCAGTTTGGGAGACGATACGCAGTATTTT.